What follows describes a single T cell receptor (beta chain). These data belong to a study of shared clonotypes between healthy human individuals. The CDR3 loop spans 15 amino acids. Per germline, CDR1 SNHLY and CDR2 FYNNEI. V lost 5 bases to trimming and J lost 2 bases; unmatched junction nucleotides: 4. Terminally differentiated effector memory CD45RA+ cells were excluded by CCR7 positive selection of CD45RO-negative cells. Profiling relied on immunoSEQ multiplex PCR, and the TCRdb table lists in-frame clones only, not all of them. The sample carries about 550,000 clones, about 95% recorded once. V usage is TRBV2 and J usage is TRBJ2-7; 12 nucleotides line up with TRBD2. Material: naive CD8+ T cells sorted from blood. This TCR derives from a woman in her twenties or thirties in good health. The CDR3 region has the DNA TGTGCCAGCAGTTGGACTAGCGGGGCAACCTACGAGCAGTACTTC. The encoded protein is CASSWTSGATYEQYF.